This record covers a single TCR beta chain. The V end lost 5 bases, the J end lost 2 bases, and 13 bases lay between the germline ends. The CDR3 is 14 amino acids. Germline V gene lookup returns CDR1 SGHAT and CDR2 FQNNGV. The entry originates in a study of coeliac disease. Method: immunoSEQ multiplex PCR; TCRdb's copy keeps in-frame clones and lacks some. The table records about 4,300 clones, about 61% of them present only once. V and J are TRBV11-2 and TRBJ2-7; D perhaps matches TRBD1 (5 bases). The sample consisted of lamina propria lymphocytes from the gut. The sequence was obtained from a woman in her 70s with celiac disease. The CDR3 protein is CASSPGRTTYEQYF. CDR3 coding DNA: TGTGCCAGCAGCCCAGGGCGCACTACCTACGAGCAGTACTTC.